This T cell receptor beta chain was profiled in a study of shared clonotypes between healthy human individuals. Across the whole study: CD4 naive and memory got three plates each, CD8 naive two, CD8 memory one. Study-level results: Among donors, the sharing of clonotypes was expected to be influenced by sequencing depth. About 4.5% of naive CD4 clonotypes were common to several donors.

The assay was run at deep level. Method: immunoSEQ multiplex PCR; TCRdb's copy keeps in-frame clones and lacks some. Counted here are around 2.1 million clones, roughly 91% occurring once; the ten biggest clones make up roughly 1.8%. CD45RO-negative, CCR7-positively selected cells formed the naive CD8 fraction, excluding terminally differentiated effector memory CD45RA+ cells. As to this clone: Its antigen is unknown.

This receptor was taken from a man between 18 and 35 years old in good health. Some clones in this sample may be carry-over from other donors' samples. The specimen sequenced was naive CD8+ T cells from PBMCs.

CDR3 DNA sequence: TGTGCCAGCAGCTCCCATTTCGAGCGGGAGAGAGATGAGCAGTTCTTC. Its translation: CASSSHFERERDEQFF. The chain combines TRBV7-9 with TRBJ2-1; TRBD2 agrees at 8 bases. CDR1 is SEHNR, CDR2 FQNEAQ, per germline (reference sequence). V dropped 4 bases and J dropped 8; count of bases not matched to a gene: 13. This CDR3 comprises 16 residues.